The 14 T cell receptor beta chains in this list originate from one sample, sequenced in a study of T cell responses to AZD1222 COVID-19 vaccine (dated by TCRdb to about 2021). Receptor amplification or capture employed the immunoSEQ multiplex PCR assay. The source is immuneACCESS, and TCRdb retained only in-frame sequences with V and J called. Part of the clones is not carried over; for the studies checked, unresolved V genes explain less than half of this, and the remainder is unexplained. The table for this sample lists 100,000 to 150,000 clones; around 89% of them were counted only once. Of the sample, roughly 1.6% is held by the ten largest clones. The meaning of the sample's time point label: baseline before first vaccination. This material consisted of peripheral blood, taken on day 0 of AZD1222 vaccination. The receptors were gathered from an adult in good health.

The J gene is TRBJ1-1, the V gene TRBV6-5, with 9 bases that match TRBD1. CDR3 length: 14 amino acids. Germline V gene sequence: CDR1 MNHEY, CDR2 SVGAGI. J gave up 5 bases and V 10 bases, and 11 bases lay outside the gene matches. CDR3 DNA: TGTGCCACCTCCCCGGGACAGGGTGGGACTGAAGCTTTCTTT. Protein sequence: CATSPGQGGTEAFF.

In its sample, this clone was seen once. This rearrangement joins TRBV15 to TRBJ2-7; possible D gene TRBD1, 6 bases. Trimming left V 6 bases short and J 3 bases short, with 12 bases between. Germline V gives CDR1 LNHNV, CDR2 YYDKDF (reference sequence). The CDR3 runs 13 residues. CDR3 amino acids: CATRRLGGYEQYF. Written as DNA, the CDR3 is TGTGCCACCAGAAGATTAGGGGGCTACGAGCAGTACTTC. Based on the CDR3 plus reference TRBV15 and TRBJ2-7, the full variable domain is DAMVIQNPRYQVTQFGKPVTLSCSQTLNHNVMYWYQQKSSQAPKLLFHYYDKDFNNEADTPDNFQSRRPNTSFCFLDIRSPGLGDTAMYLCATRRLGGYEQYFGPGTRLTVT.

The chain links TRBV7-6 to TRBJ2-1; 8 bases align to TRBD2. The junction had 11 bases not matched to a gene; V was cut back by 1 base and J by 9 bases. Germline lookup yields CDR1 SGHVS and CDR2 FNYEAQ. The CDR3 is 16 amino acids. The CDR3 is CASSLEAGADLGEQFF. The CDR3, as DNA: TGTGCCAGCAGCTTAGAAGCGGGAGCGGATTTGGGTGAGCAGTTCTTC.

The J gene is TRBJ2-3, the V gene TRBV19, with a weak D call TRBD1 (6 bases). V was trimmed by 10 bases and J by 6 bases, leaving 17 bases between them. The CDR3 runs 13 residues. Germline V gives CDR1 LNHDA, CDR2 SQIVND (reference sequence). CDR3 amino acids: CATYRADDDTQYF. CDR3 coding DNA: TGTGCCACATACAGGGCTGACGACGATACGCAGTATTTT.

This clone is a singleton in its sample. V and J are TRBV12-5 and TRBJ1-3, with unresolved D. Germline CDR1 is LGHNT and CDR2 is FRNRAP. With 0 bases removed from V and 7 bases from J, the gap between germline ends came to 13 bases. CDR3 size: 15 residues. This CDR3 reads CASGLVPLITNTIYF. The CDR3 DNA reads TGTGCTAGTGGTTTGGTACCCTTAATTACGAACACCATATATTTT.

The chain joins TRBV6-5 to TRBJ1-2; D is unclear. This CDR3 has 13 amino acids. Germline V gives CDR1 MNHEY, CDR2 SVGAGI. V dropped 2 bases and J dropped 0 bases, with 4 bases sitting between them. CDR3 protein: CASSYRANYGYTF. The CDR3 DNA is TGTGCCAGCAGTTACCGGGCTAACTATGGCTACACCTTC.

This chain joins TRBV9 and TRBJ2-7; no clear D gene. Trimming cost V 0 bases and J 2 bases, with 12 bases left between them. Germline V gene sequence: CDR1 SGDLS, CDR2 YYNGEE. This CDR3 is built from 15 residues. The CDR3 coding sequence is TGTGCCAGCAGCGTAGGGGCTTCCCAAACCTACGAGCAGTACTTC. It specifies CASSVGASQTYEQYF.

V gene TRBV24-1 combines with J gene TRBJ2-2; a weak D match, TRBD1 (6 bases). Germline V gene sequence: CDR1 KGHDR, CDR2 SFDVKD. Trimming removed 1 base from V and 6 bases from J, with 8 bases in between. This CDR3 is 14 amino acids long. CDR3 sequence reads: CATSDFHRAGELFF. CDR3 DNA: TGTGCCACCAGTGATTTCCACAGGGCCGGGGAGCTGTTTTTT.

This clone was recorded only once. This sample also contains other DNA sequences that code for the same CDR3. CDR3 loop: CASSPGGSNQPQHF. In DNA form, the CDR3 reads TGTGCCAGCAGCCCGGGGGGTAGCAATCAGCCCCAGCATTTT. V is TRBV28 and J is TRBJ1-5; D is possibly TRBD1 (5 bases). V was cut by 6 bases and J by 0 bases, with 9 bases left in between. In germline, CDR1 is MDHEN, CDR2 SYDVKM. CDR3 length equals 14 residues.

The J gene is TRBJ1-1, the V gene TRBV7-9; 7 positions match TRBD1. Per germline, CDR1 SEHNR and CDR2 FQNEAQ (reference sequence). V trimming: 1 base; J trimming: 2 bases; junction bases outside the gene matches: 4. This CDR3 is 15 amino acids long. In DNA, the CDR3 is TGTGCCAGCAGCTTAGGACAGGGCGATAACACTGAAGCTTTCTTT. Translated, it gives CASSLGQGDNTEAFF.

This clone was recorded only once. V gene TRBV6-2 or TRBV6-3 combines with J gene TRBJ2-7; TRBD1 might be the D (6 bases). Germline lookup yields CDR1 MNHEY and CDR2 SVGEGT. Trimming pared 4 bases from V and 3 bases from J, leaving 13 bases between. This CDR3 is built from 14 residues. The CDR3 spells CASSFDGRGYEQYF. DNA of the CDR3: TGTGCCAGCAGTTTCGACGGCAGGGGCTACGAGCAGTACTTC.

V gene TRBV5-1 combines with J gene TRBJ2-3, with a tentative D call TRBD1 (6 bases). Germline V lookup: CDR1 SGHRS, CDR2 YFSETQ. The CDR3 has 15 amino acids. Between the trimmed V and J ends, which lost 2 bases and 2 bases, there was a span of 12 bases. The DNA for the CDR3 is TGCGCCAGCAGCTTAGTTGGGACACACACAGATACGCAGTATTTT. Its protein is CASSLVGTHTDTQYF. The full variable domain, rest sourced from reference TRBV5-1 and TRBJ2-3, is KAGVTQTPRYLIKTRGQQVTLSCSPISGHRSVSWYQQTPGQGLQFLFEYFSETQRNKGNFPGRFSGRQFSNSRSEMNVSTLELGDSALYLCASSLVGTHTDTQYFGPGTRLTVL.

The rearrangement uses TRBV10-3 and TRBJ1-1; 10 bases align to TRBD1. The CDR3 spans 14 residues. The V and J ends lost 4 bases and 5 bases, in that order; junction bases with no gene match: 4. The V gene's germline CDR1 is ENHRY and CDR2 SYGVKD. The CDR3 DNA reads as TGTGCCATCAGTGTCGGACAGGGGGGAACTGAAGCTTTCTTT. Translated, it gives CAISVGQGGTEAFF.

This clone was seen only once. The J gene is TRBJ1-2, the V gene TRBV5-1; 10 bases map to TRBD1. V lost 4 bases and J lost 7; bases outside the gene matches: 10. This CDR3 is built from 15 residues. CDR1 and CDR2 from the germline V gene are SGHRS and YFSETQ. This chain's CDR3 is CASSDRDRGWGGYTF. The CDR3 coding sequence is TGCGCCAGCAGCGACCGGGACAGGGGATGGGGTGGCTACACCTTC.